This T cell receptor beta chain was sequenced in a study of T cells in Graves' hyperthyroidism and ophthalmopathy. Study outcomes and limitations: Model output signaled ophthalmopathy a median 6.5 months ahead of onset.

About this clonotype itself: What it binds is not known. This sequence may be a read error, since a much larger clone differs from it by one base.

The hyperthyroidism patients had all been newly diagnosed, and their disease duration was under 2 months. Their ages ranged from 18 to 65 years. Diagnostic decisions used clinical symptoms, serum thyroxine and TRAb, thyroid ultrasound and orbital computed tomography. Germline CDR1 LGHDT, CDR2 YNNKEL (reference sequence). Deletions cut 1 base from V and 6 bases from J, with 13 bases between. The CDR3 runs to 15 residues. Using RNA transcripts as the source, TCR beta CDR3 regions were amplified. The HTBI primer set was used in a first-round RT-PCR of the TCR CDR3. A single record per CDR3 protein comes from TCRdb applying MiXCR to the multiplex PCR reads. The repertoire holds roughly 400,000 distinct CDR3 sequences, with 15% to 19% as singletons.

The chain uses TRBV3-1 and TRBJ2-1; no definite D call. This TCR was sampled from a woman aged 18-29 years with Graves' hyperthyroidism that later progressed to Graves' ophthalmopathy. Sequenced: blood. CDR3 residues: CASSQAPGVGNEQFF. The DNA for the CDR3 is TGTGCCAGCAGCCAAGCCCCCGGCGTAGGCAATGAGCAGTTCTTC.